Included here is one T cell receptor (beta chain) sequence, with context. The antigen is undetermined. The V and J ends lost 4 bases and 11 bases, in that order; junction bases with no gene match: 9. Germline V gene data show CDR1 as SQVTM and CDR2 as ANQGSEA. This CDR3 comprises 12 residues. This sample is part of a study of beta chain features in type 1 diabetes. The entirety of the isolated RNA underwent reverse transcription, so expressed TCRB transcripts were sequenced. Sequencing was performed with immunoSEQ multiplex PCR; in TCRdb, only in-frame clones are kept and a portion is missing. In the table there are some 280,000 clones, roughly 13% of which are singletons. Study-wide findings and caveats: Within each of all four CD4+ subsets, Type 1 diabetes patients had TCRB CDR3s that were moderately but significantly shorter.

This chain connects TRBV29-1 to TRBJ1-1; 8 bases map to TRBD1. This receptor was identified in a young man with type 1 diabetes. The sequenced material came from naive CD4+ T cells from blood. The CDR3 here is CSVGRDRPAAFF. The CDR3 DNA reads TGCAGCGTTGGAAGGGACAGGCCGGCGGCTTTCTTT.